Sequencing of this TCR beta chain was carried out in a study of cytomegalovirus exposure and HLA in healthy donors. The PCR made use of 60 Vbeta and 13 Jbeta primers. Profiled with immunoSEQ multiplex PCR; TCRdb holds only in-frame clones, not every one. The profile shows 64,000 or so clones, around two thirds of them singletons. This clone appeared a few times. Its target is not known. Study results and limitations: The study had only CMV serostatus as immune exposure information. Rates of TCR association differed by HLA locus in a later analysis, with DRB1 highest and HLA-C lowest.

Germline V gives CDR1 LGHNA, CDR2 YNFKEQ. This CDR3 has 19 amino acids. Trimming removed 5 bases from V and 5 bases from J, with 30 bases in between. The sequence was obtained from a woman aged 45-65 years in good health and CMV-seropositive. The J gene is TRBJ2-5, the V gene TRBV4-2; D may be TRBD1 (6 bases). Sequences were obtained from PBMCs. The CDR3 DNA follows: TGTGCCAGCAGCACCCGATATCAACAGGGTCTAGGTAGTTTCGAGACCCAGTACTTC. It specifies CASSTRYQQGLGSFETQYF.